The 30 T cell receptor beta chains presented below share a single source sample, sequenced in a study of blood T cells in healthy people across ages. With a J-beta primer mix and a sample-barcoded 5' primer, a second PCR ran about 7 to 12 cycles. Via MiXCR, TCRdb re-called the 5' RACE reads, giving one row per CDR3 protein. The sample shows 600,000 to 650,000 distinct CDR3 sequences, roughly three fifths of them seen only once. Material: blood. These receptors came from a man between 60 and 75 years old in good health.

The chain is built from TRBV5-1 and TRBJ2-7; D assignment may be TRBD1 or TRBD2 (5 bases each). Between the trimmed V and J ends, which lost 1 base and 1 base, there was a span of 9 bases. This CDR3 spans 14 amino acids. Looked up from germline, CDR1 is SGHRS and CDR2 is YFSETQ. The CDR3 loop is CASSLQGESYEQYF. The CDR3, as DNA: TGCGCCAGCAGCTTGCAGGGAGAATCCTACGAGCAGTACTTC.

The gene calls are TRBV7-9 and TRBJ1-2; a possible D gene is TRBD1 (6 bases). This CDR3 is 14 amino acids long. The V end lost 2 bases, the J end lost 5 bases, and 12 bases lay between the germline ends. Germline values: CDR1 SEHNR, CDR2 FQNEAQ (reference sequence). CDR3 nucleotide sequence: TGTGCCAGCAGCTTAACTACAGGGCGGTATGGCTACACCTTC. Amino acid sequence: CASSLTTGRYGYTF.

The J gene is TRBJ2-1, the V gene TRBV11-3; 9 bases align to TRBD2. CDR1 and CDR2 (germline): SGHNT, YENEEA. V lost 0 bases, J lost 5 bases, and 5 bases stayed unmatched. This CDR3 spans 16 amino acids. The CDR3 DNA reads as TGTGCCAGCAGCTTAGATCGGTTAGCGGGGGACAATGAGCAGTTCTTC. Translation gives CASSLDRLAGDNEQFF.

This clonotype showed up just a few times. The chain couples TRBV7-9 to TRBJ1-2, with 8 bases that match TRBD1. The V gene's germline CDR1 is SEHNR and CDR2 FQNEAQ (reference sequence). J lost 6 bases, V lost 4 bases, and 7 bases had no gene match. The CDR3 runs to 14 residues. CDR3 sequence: CASSSAGGADGYTF. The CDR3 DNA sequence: TGTGCCAGCAGCTCAGCAGGGGGCGCGGATGGCTACACCTTC.

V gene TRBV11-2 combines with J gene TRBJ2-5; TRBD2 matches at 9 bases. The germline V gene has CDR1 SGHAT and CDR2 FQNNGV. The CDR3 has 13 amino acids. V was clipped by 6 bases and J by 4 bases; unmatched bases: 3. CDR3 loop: CASRTSGRETQYF. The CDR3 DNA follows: TGTGCCAGCAGAACTAGCGGGCGAGAGACCCAGTACTTC.

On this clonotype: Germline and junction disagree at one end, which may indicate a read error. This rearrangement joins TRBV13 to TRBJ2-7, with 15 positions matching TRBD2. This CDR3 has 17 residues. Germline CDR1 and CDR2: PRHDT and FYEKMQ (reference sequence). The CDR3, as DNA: TGTGCCGGCAGCCACGGACTAGCGGGGGGGCCCCCATACGAGCAGTACTTC. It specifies CAGSHGLAGGPPYEQYF.

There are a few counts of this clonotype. This chain's CDR3 is CASRPTGGSVEQYF. The CDR3 DNA sequence: TGTGCCAGCAGACCCACAGGGGGCTCGGTTGAGCAGTACTTC. The chain combines TRBV27 with TRBJ2-5; 9 nucleotides line up with TRBD1. This CDR3 is built from 14 residues. CDR1 and CDR2 (germline): MNHEY, SMNVEV (reference sequence). V was pared by 6 bases and J by 11 bases, with 13 bases of the junction left unmatched.

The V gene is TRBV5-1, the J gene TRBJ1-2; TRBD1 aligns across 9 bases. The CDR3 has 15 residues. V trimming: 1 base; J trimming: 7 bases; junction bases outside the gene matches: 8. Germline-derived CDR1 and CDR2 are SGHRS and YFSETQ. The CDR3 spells CASSLRGQGERGYTF. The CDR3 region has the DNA TGCGCCAGCAGCTTGAGGGGACAGGGAGAACGTGGCTACACCTTC.

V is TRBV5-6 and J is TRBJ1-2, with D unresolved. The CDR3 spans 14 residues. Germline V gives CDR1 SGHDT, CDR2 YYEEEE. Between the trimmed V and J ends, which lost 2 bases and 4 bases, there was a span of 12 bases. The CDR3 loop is CASSFFRGTYGYTF. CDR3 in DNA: TGTGCCAGCAGCTTCTTCAGAGGCACCTATGGCTACACCTTC.

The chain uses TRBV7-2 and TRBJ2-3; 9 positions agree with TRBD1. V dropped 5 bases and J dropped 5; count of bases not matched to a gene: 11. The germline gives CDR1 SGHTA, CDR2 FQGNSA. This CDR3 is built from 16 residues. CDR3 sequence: CASSPPLDRGKDTQYF. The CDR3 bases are TGTGCCAGCAGCCCCCCTTTGGACAGGGGAAAAGATACGCAGTATTTT.

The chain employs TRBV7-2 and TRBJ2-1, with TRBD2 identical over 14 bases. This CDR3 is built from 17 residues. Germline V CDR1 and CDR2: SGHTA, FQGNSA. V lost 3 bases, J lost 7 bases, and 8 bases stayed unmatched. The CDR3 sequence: CASSLQPGLAGENEQFF. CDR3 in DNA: TGTGCCAGCAGCTTGCAACCGGGACTAGCGGGAGAGAATGAGCAGTTCTTC.

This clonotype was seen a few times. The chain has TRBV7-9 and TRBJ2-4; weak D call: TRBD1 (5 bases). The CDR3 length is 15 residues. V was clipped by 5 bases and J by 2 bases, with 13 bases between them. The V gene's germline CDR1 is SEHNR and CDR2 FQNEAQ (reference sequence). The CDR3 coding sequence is TGTGCCAGCAGCCCCAGGGCTGAGTCCAAAAACATTCAGTACTTC. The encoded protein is CASSPRAESKNIQYF.

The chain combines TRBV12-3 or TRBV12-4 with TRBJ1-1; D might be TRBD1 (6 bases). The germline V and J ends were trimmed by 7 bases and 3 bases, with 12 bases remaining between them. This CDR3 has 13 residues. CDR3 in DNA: TGTGCCAGCACCTGGGCAGGGGACACTGAAGCTTTCTTT. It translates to CASTWAGDTEAFF.

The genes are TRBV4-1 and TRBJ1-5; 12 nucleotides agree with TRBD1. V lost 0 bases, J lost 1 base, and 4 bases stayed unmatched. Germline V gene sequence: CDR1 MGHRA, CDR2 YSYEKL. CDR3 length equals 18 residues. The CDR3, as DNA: TGCGCCAGCAGCCAAGAGACTGGGACAGGGGGCAGCAATCAGCCCCAGCATTTT. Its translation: CASSQETGTGGSNQPQHF.

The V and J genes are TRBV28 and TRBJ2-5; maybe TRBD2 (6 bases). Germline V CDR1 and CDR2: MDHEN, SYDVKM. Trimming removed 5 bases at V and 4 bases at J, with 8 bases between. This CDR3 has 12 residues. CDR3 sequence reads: CASSGTLETQYF. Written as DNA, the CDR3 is TGTGCCAGCAGTGGGACTTTAGAGACCCAGTACTTC.

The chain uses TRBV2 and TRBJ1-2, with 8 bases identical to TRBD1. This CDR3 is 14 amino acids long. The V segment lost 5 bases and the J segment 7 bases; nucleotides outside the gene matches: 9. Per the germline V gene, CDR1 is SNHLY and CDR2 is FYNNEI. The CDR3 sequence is CASSQQGEVGGYTF. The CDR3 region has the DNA TGTGCCAGCAGTCAACAGGGGGAAGTTGGTGGCTACACCTTC.

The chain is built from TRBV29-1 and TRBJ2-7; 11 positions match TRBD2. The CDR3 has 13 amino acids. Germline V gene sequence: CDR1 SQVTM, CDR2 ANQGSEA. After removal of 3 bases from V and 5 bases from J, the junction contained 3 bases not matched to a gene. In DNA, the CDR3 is TGCAGCGTTGATACTAGCGGGAGTCACGAGCAGTACTTC. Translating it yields CSVDTSGSHEQYF.

The CDR3: CASSLVSGRFSYEQYF. CDR3 bases: TGCGCCAGCAGCTTAGTTAGCGGACGGTTCTCCTACGAGCAGTACTTC. This rearrangement joins TRBV5-1 to TRBJ2-7, with D perhaps TRBD2 (6 bases). This CDR3 spans 16 amino acids. Germline CDR1 reads SGHRS; CDR2 reads YFSETQ. Trimming cost V 2 bases and J 0 bases, with 15 bases left between them.

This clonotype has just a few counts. In DNA form, the CDR3 reads TGTGCCAGCAAGCCTAGGAGGACTGAAGCTTTCTTT. This sequence encodes CASKPRRTEAFF. The V gene is TRBV6-2 or TRBV6-3, the J gene TRBJ1-1; no firm D call. Germline V CDR1 and CDR2: MNHEY, SVGEGT. The V gene lost 7 bases and the J gene lost 5 bases, with 11 bases spanning the gap. The CDR3 is made up of 12 amino acids.

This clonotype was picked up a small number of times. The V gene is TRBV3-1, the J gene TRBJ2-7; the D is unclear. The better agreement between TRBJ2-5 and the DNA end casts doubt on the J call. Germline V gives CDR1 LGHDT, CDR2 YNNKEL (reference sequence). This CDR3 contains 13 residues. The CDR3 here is CASSQDRFTTQYF. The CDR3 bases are TGTGCCAGCAGCCAAGACCGATTTACGACCCAGTACTTC.

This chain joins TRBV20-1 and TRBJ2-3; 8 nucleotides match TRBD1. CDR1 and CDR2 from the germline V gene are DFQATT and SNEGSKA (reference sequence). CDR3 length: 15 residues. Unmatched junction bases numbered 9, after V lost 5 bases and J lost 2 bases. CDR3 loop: CSAALRQGYTDTQYF. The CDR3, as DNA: TGCAGTGCTGCTCTCCGACAGGGGTACACAGATACGCAGTATTTT.

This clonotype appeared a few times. CDR3 nucleotides: TGTGCCAGCAGCTCCTCCGGGGCCGGGTCAGGCATTCAGTACTTC. As protein: CASSSSGAGSGIQYF. The chain couples TRBV28 to TRBJ2-4; D may correspond to TRBD1 or TRBD2 (5 bases each). Trimming cost V 6 bases and J 9 bases, with 21 bases left between them. The CDR3 contains 15 residues. Looked up from germline, CDR1 is MDHEN and CDR2 is SYDVKM. The whole variable domain, remainder taken from reference TRBV28 and TRBJ2-4, is DVKVTQSSRYLVKRTGEKVFLECVQDMDHENMFWYRQDPGLGLRLIYFSYDVKMKEKGDIPEGYSVSREKKERFSLILESASTNQTSMYLCASSSSGAGSGIQYFGAGTRLSVL.

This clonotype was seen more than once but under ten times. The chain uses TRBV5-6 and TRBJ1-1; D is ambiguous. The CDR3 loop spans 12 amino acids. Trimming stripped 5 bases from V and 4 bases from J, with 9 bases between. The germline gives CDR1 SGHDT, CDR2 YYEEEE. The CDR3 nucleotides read TGTGCCAGCAGTCGTAGTGTCACTGAAGCTTTCTTT. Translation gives CASSRSVTEAFF.

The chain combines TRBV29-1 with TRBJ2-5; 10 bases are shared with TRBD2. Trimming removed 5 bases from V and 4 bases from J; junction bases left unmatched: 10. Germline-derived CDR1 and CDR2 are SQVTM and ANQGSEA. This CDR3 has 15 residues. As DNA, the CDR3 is TGCAGCGTTTCTACACTAGCGGGGCGGGGAGAGACCCAGTACTTC. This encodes CSVSTLAGRGETQYF.

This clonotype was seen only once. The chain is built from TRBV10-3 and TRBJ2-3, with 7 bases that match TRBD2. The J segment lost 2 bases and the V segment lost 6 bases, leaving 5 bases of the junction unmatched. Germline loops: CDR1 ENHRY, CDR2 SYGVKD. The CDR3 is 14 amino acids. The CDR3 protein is CAIRSGGDTDTQYF. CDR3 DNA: TGTGCCATCAGAAGTGGGGGGGACACAGATACGCAGTATTTT.

The CDR3 loop is CASSWDRAPYEQYF. CDR3 nucleotides: TGTGCCAGCAGCTGGGACAGGGCCCCCTACGAGCAGTACTTC. This rearrangement joins TRBV7-2 to TRBJ2-7; 9 bases agree with TRBD1. This CDR3 comprises 14 residues. The V segment lost 4 bases and the J segment 2 bases; nucleotides outside the gene matches: 3. Germline V gives CDR1 SGHTA, CDR2 FQGNSA.

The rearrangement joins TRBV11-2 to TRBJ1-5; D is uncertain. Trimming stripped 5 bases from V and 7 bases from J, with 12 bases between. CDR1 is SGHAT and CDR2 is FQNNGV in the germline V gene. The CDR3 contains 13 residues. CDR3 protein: CASSAERGQPQHF. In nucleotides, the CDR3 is TGTGCCAGCAGCGCCGAGCGCGGGCAGCCCCAGCATTTT.

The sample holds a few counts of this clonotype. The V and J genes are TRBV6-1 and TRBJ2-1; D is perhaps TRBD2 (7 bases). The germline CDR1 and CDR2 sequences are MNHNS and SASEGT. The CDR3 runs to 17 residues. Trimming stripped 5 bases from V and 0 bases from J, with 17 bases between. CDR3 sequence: CASSPAGAVSSYNEQFF. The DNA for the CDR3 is TGTGCCAGCAGTCCGGCGGGGGCCGTGAGCTCCTACAATGAGCAGTTCTTC.

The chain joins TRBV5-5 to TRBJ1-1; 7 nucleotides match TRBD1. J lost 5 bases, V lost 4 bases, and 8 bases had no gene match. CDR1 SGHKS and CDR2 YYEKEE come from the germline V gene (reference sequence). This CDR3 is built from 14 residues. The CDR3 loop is CASSTRGGETEAFF. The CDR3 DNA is TGTGCCAGCAGCACCAGGGGGGGTGAAACTGAAGCTTTCTTT.

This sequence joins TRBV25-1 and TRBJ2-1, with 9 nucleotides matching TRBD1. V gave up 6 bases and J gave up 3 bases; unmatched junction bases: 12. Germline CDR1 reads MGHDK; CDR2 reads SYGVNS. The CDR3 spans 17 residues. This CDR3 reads CASRPGQGQVYYNEQFF. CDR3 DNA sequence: TGTGCCAGCAGACCCGGACAGGGGCAGGTCTACTACAATGAGCAGTTCTTC.